Here is one T cell receptor beta chain with its context. What it binds is not known. A read error may produce the germline difference seen at one junction end. Looked up from germline, CDR1 is SSHAT and CDR2 is FNYEAQ (reference sequence). This CDR3 has 13 residues. Repertoires were generated with immunoSEQ multiplex PCR, while TCRdb's copy carries only in-frame clones and drops some. This sample has roughly 120,000 clones, with roughly 89% found just once. These data come from a study of T cell responses to AZD1222 COVID-19 vaccine. General study points: Spike as a whole was targeted by vaccine-associated CD4 TCRs, dominant at 160-218 and 743-854.

The specimen comprised peripheral blood, sampled on day 0 of AZD1222 vaccination. The clonotype was recovered from an adult in good health. V is TRBV7-7 and J is TRBJ2-7, with TRBD1 identical over 9 bases. CDR3 DNA sequence: TGTGCTAGCAGCACGGGACAGGGCTACGAGCAGTACTTC. Protein sequence: CASSTGQGYEQYF.